These 19 T cell receptor beta chains originate from one sample sequenced in a study of T cells in Graves' hyperthyroidism and ophthalmopathy. RNA transcripts gave rise to amplified TCR beta CDR3 regions. An initial round of RT-PCR targeting the TCR CDR3 relied on the HTBI primer set. MiXCR, applied by TCRdb to the multiplex PCR reads, yields one record per CDR3 protein. The sample has fewer than 450,000 distinct CDR3 sequences, about a sixth seen once. Sequencing input: blood. The receptors stem from a young woman with Graves' hyperthyroidism that later progressed to Graves' ophthalmopathy.

This clonotype was counted at least ten times. The rearrangement uses TRBV28 and TRBJ2-3, with D hard to call. The CDR3 has 16 residues. Per the germline V gene, CDR1 is MDHEN and CDR2 is SYDVKM. The V gene lost 5 bases and the J gene lost 2 bases, with 17 bases spanning the gap. CDR3 in DNA: TGTGCCAGCAGTCGATCGACATTTAGTTTCACAGATACGCAGTATTTT. It encodes CASSRSTFSFTDTQYF.

This clonotype occurred many times. The rearrangement joins TRBV11-2 to TRBJ2-3; 8 bases line up with TRBD2. Germline V CDR1 and CDR2: SGHAT, FQNNGV. The J segment lost 2 bases and the V segment lost 2 bases, leaving 9 bases of the junction unmatched. The CDR3 runs to 17 residues. This CDR3 is CASSLFLSGSVTDTQYF. CDR3 bases: TGTGCCAGCAGCTTATTCCTCAGCGGGAGTGTCACAGATACGCAGTATTTT.

The gene calls are TRBV7-2 and TRBJ1-5, with 7 positions matching TRBD1. The V and J ends lost 3 bases and 2 bases, in that order; junction bases with no gene match: 1. Germline V lookup: CDR1 SGHTA, CDR2 FQGNSA. The CDR3 extends over 14 amino acids. The CDR3, as DNA: TGTGCCAGCAGCTTCGGACAGGGCAATCAGCCCCAGCATTTT. Protein sequence: CASSFGQGNQPQHF. Full variable domain (outside the CDR3, taken from reference TRBV7-2 and TRBJ1-5): GAGVSQSPSNKVTEKGKDVELRCDPISGHTALYWYRQSLGQGLEFLIYFQGNSAPDKSGLPSDRFSAERTGGSVSTLTIQRTQQEDSAVYLCASSFGQGNQPQHFGDGTRLSIL.

The sample holds a few counts of this clonotype. The chain uses TRBV4-1 and TRBJ2-3; 12 nucleotides line up with TRBD2. Unmatched junction bases numbered 6, after V lost 4 bases and J lost 1 base. The CDR3 has 17 amino acids. Germline CDR1 MGHRA, CDR2 YSYEKL. This CDR3 reads CASSPHGLAGRTDTQYF. CDR3 nucleotides: TGCGCCAGCAGCCCCCATGGACTAGCGGGGCGCACAGATACGCAGTATTTT.

This clonotype occurred a few times. CDR3 amino acids: CASSLFSGSSYNEQFF. CDR3 nucleotide sequence: TGTGCCAGCAGCTTATTCTCGGGGAGCTCCTACAATGAGCAGTTCTTC. The chain is built from TRBV7-9 and TRBJ2-1; TRBD2 is a possible D gene (5 bases). V was trimmed by 2 bases and J by 0 bases, leaving 11 bases between them. This CDR3 has 16 residues. Germline V gene lookup returns CDR1 SEHNR and CDR2 FQNEAQ (reference sequence).

The rearrangement uses TRBV20-1 and TRBJ1-1; D is ambiguous. V lost 0 bases and J lost 10, with 12 bases in between. Per germline, CDR1 DFQATT and CDR2 SNEGSKA (reference sequence). This CDR3 contains 12 residues. The DNA for the CDR3 is TGCAGTGCTAGAGATCCGACGGAAGGAGCTTTCTTT. This encodes CSARDPTEGAFF.

This clonotype was counted many times. The rearrangement uses TRBV11-2 and TRBJ1-5; D unclear. The CDR3 runs 15 residues. Germline V gives CDR1 SGHAT, CDR2 FQNNGV. With 0 bases removed from V and 3 bases from J, the gap between germline ends came to 9 bases. The CDR3 DNA sequence: TGTGCCAGCAGCTTAGATGGAGGATCCAATCAGCCCCAGCATTTT. This sequence encodes CASSLDGGSNQPQHF.

This clonotype was seen just once. Possible read error: a much larger clone is one base away. The V call is TRBV10-3, the J call TRBJ2-1; possibly TRBD2 for D (6 bases). The germline V and J ends were trimmed by 5 bases and 5 bases, with 16 bases remaining between them. CDR1 is ENHRY, CDR2 SYGVKD, per germline. The CDR3 extends over 15 amino acids. The CDR3 protein is CAISPGTGQDNEQFF. In DNA form, the CDR3 reads TGTGCCATCAGTCCCGGGACTGGACAAGACAATGAGCAGTTCTTC.

This clonotype was observed many times. The J gene is TRBJ1-6, the V gene TRBV6-1, with TRBD1 as a possible D gene (5 bases). The CDR3 runs to 15 residues. The V gene's germline CDR1 is MNHNS and CDR2 SASEGT. Trimming removed 6 bases from V and 5 bases from J, with 14 bases in between. Written as DNA, the CDR3 is TGTGCCAGCAGCACAGGATTCACCCATAATTCACCCCTCCACTTT. Translating gives CASSTGFTHNSPLHF.

This clonotype was found many times. CDR3 in amino acids: CASNLRTTNEKLFF. The CDR3 coding sequence is TGTGCCAGCAACCTCCGGACAACTAATGAAAAACTGTTTTTT. This chain connects TRBV2 to TRBJ1-4; D is unresolved. Germline-derived CDR1 and CDR2 are SNHLY and FYNNEI. The CDR3 has 14 amino acids. V lost 7 bases and J 0 bases, leaving 9 bases between the germline ends.

This clonotype was counted many times. This chain connects TRBV2 to TRBJ2-7, with TRBD2 as a possible D gene (6 bases). Per the germline V gene, CDR1 is SNHLY and CDR2 is FYNNEI. Trimming removed 5 bases at V and 2 bases at J, with 7 bases between. The CDR3 contains 12 residues. CDR3: CASSRGTYEQYF. The CDR3 bases are TGTGCCAGCAGTCGGGGGACCTACGAGCAGTACTTC.

A few counts support this clonotype. The chain combines TRBV20-1 with TRBJ2-3; tentatively, D is TRBD2 (6 bases). V lost 0 bases and J 0 bases, leaving 10 bases between the germline ends. The germline CDR1 and CDR2 sequences are DFQATT and SNEGSKA (reference sequence). The CDR3 consists of 15 residues. The CDR3 nucleotides read TGCAGTGCTAGAGATTTGCGGGACAGCACAGATACGCAGTATTTT. The encoded protein is CSARDLRDSTDTQYF.

The rearrangement links TRBV30 to TRBJ2-7; D may be TRBD2 (6 bases). The CDR3 is 14 amino acids. Trimming cost V 0 bases and J 4 bases, with 13 bases left between them. Germline CDR1 GTSNPN, CDR2 SVGIG (reference sequence). The CDR3 nucleotides read TGTGCCTGGAGTGTAACGGGACTTATGTACGAGCAGTACTTC. Residues: CAWSVTGLMYEQYF. Supplemented by reference TRBV30 and TRBJ2-7, the full variable domain reads SQTIHQWPATLVQPVGSPLSLECTVEGTSNPNLYWYRQAAGRGLQLLFYSVGIGQISSEVPQNLSASRPQDRQFILSSKKLLLSDSGFYLCAWSVTGLMYEQYFGPGTRLTVT.

This clonotype was recorded at least ten times. The chain employs TRBV2 and TRBJ1-1; D is possibly TRBD1 (5 bases). The CDR3 runs to 15 residues. Trimming left V 7 bases short and J 3 bases short, with 18 bases between. CDR1 SNHLY and CDR2 FYNNEI come from the germline V gene. The CDR3 DNA reads as TGTGCCAGCACTAGGGGTACCTCAGGCGACACTGAAGCTTTCTTT. This sequence encodes CASTRGTSGDTEAFF.

Concerning this clonotype itself: A single base separates this from a much larger clone, so it may be a read error. The V call is TRBV11-2, the J call TRBJ2-1; TRBD2 aligns across 8 bases. CDR3 length equals 14 residues. Germline V gene sequence: CDR1 SGHAT, CDR2 FQNNGV. CDR3 sequence reads: CAGSDSGNSHEQFF. In nucleotides, the CDR3 is TGTGCCGGCAGCGATAGCGGGAATTCACATGAGCAGTTCTTC. Filled out from reference TRBV11-2 and TRBJ2-1, the complete variable domain reads EAGVAQSPRYKIIEKRQSVAFWCNPISGHATLYWYQQILGQGPKLLIQFQNNGVVDDSQLPKDRFSAERLKGVDSTLKIQPAKLEDSAVYLCAGSDSGNSHEQFFGPGTRLTVL.

Ten or more counts support this clonotype. The rearrangement joins TRBV11-2 to TRBJ2-1; the D gene could be TRBD1 or TRBD2 (5 bases each). CDR3 length: 13 residues. V was trimmed by 5 bases and J by 5 bases, leaving 10 bases between them. The germline V gene has CDR1 SGHAT and CDR2 FQNNGV. CDR3 sequence reads: CASSTGRNNEQFF. The DNA for the CDR3 is TGTGCCAGCAGCACGGGACGTAACAATGAGCAGTTCTTC.

The V and J genes are TRBV20-1 and TRBJ1-5; D is perhaps TRBD1 (5 bases). From germline, CDR1 is DFQATT and CDR2 SNEGSKA (reference sequence). The length of the CDR3 is 13 residues. The V end lost 6 bases, the J end lost 4 bases, and 13 bases lay between the germline ends. The CDR3 loop reads CSAATARNQPQHF. DNA of the CDR3: TGCAGTGCCGCGACAGCGAGAAATCAGCCCCAGCATTTT.

This clonotype showed up many times. The chain carries TRBV10-3 and TRBJ2-6, with no clear D. Germline CDR1 ENHRY, CDR2 SYGVKD. There are 17 residues in the CDR3. The V gene lost 3 bases and the J gene lost 1 base, with 13 bases spanning the gap. The CDR3 sequence is CAISEVALRSGANVLTF. The CDR3 nucleotides are TGTGCCATCAGTGAAGTGGCCCTGAGGTCTGGGGCCAACGTCCTGACTTTC.

This clonotype came up many times. The DNA for the CDR3 is TGTGCCAGCAGTGACGGACTAGCATTCTACGAGCAGTACTTC. Encoded protein: CASSDGLAFYEQYF. This rearrangement joins TRBV2 to TRBJ2-7; 8 bases line up with TRBD2. The CDR3 length is 14 residues. J lost 3 bases, V lost 3 bases, and 4 bases had no gene match. Germline V gene data show CDR1 as SNHLY and CDR2 as FYNNEI.